What follows describes a single TCR beta chain. Its antigen is unknown. This record belongs to a study of cytomegalovirus exposure and HLA in healthy donors. Study results and limitations: As was reported, the classifier diagnosed cytomegalovirus status with high specificity and sensitivity. It was confirmed in vitro that a few of the CMV-associated chains were specific for CMV antigens. The listing of about 150 TCR beta chains classed them as cytomegalovirus-associated.

Produced via immunoSEQ multiplex PCR; TCRdb's table is partial and in-frame only. In the table there are around 350,000 clones, 86% of which are singletons. Separate from the approximately 700-subject first cohort was the approximately 130-subject validation cohort, to which the donors belonged. Sequencing was carried out using PBMCs. The receptor was isolated from a woman between 18 and 29 years old in good health and CMV-seronegative.

CDR3 sequence reads: CASSRLTSGRPDTQYF. The DNA of the CDR3 is TGTGCCAGCAGCCGCCTGACTAGCGGGAGACCCGATACGCAGTATTTT. The rearrangement links TRBV7-3 to TRBJ2-3; 12 bases map to TRBD2. The CDR3 is 16 residues long. The V segment lost 5 bases and the J segment 6 bases; nucleotides outside the gene matches: 9. The germline CDR1 and CDR2 sequences are SGHTA and FQGTGA.